These T cell receptor beta chains were read from a single sample in a study of radiation and T cells in renal cell carcinoma. The data were produced by immunoSEQ multiplex PCR, yet TCRdb's version contains in-frame clones alone and is incomplete. The sample shows over 8,500 clones, roughly 63% of them seen only once. Source: tumor tissue, taken from a patient whose treatment was nephrectomy without radiotherapy. Every receptor here comes from a man aged 55 to 70 with renal cell carcinoma. CDR3s include the opening cysteine and the closing phenylalanine or tryptophan. A D gene is named only where the DNA matches it firmly. Clone size is stated in some rows and not others, as once, few, many or a class when expanded.

TRBV27	few	TRBD2	TRBJ2-7	CASSFQVSGRPDEQYF	TGTGCCAGCAGTTTCCAGGTTAGCGGGAGGCCTGACGAGCAGTACTTC
TRBV27	medium-sized	-	TRBJ2-6	CASSLSGANVLTF	TGTGCCAGCAGTTTATCCGGGGCCAACGTCCTGACTTTC
TRBV7-8	-	-	TRBJ2-1	CASSSVGQEQFF	TGTGCCAGCAGCTCCGTGGGACAAGAGCAGTTCTTC
TRBV7-2	-	TRBD2	TRBJ2-3	CASSLASGGAVDTQYF	TGTGCCAGCAGCTTGGCTAGCGGGGGGGCTGTAGATACGCAGTATTTT
TRBV7-2	-	TRBD1	TRBJ2-4	CASSGGQGKSDF	TGTGCCAGCAGCGGGGGACAGGGAAAATCAGACTTC
TRBV9	once	TRBD2	TRBJ2-1	CASSERGSSYNEQFF	TGTGCCAGCAGCGAGCGGGGGAGCTCCTACAATGAGCAGTTCTTC
TRBV29-1	-	TRBD1	TRBJ2-2	CSVRTGENTGELFF	TGCAGCGTTCGGACAGGGGAGAACACCGGGGAGCTGTTTTTT
TRBV6-5	-	TRBD1	TRBJ2-7	CASSRQGIGDNEQYF	TGTGCCAGCAGTCGACAGGGGATAGGGGATAACGAGCAGTACTTC
TRBV19	-	-	TRBJ1-5	CASSESANQPQHF	TGTGCCAGTAGTGAATCAGCAAATCAGCCCCAGCATTTT
TRBV5-6	few	-	TRBJ1-5	CASSPSGTQNQPQHF	TGTGCCAGCAGCCCCTCCGGGACGCAGAATCAGCCCCAGCATTTT
TRBV19	few	-	TRBJ2-1	CATQKGEGLGGEQFF	TGTGCCACCCAAAAGGGGGAGGGCCTTGGTGGTGAGCAGTTCTTC
TRBV11-2	few	TRBD1	TRBJ2-6	CASTGDRGKPGANVLTF	TGTGCCAGCACCGGGGACAGGGGTAAACCTGGGGCCAACGTCCTGACTTTC
TRBV30	-	-	TRBJ1-2	CAWSGGSPRYGYTF	TGTGCCTGGAGTGGGGGGTCGCCGCGCTATGGCTACACCTTC
TRBV9	-	TRBD2	TRBJ2-2	CASSVLAGGGYTGELFF	TGTGCCAGCAGCGTTTTAGCGGGAGGGGGATACACCGGGGAGCTGTTTTTT